This TCR beta chain was recorded in a study of T cell responses to AZD1222 COVID-19 vaccine (dated by TCRdb to about 2021). Regarding the study in general: Because spike-specific TCR depth and breadth did not differ between the two schedules, AZD1222 recipients who got a second dose at roughly 4 weeks were pooled with those who got a second dose at roughly 12 weeks. TCR sequencing covered more than 230 trial participants: 200 to 220 given two doses of AZD1222 and some 25 given two doses of MenACWY control vaccine. Trial participants were enrolled into age subgroups of 18-55, 56-69 and 70-plus years, which contained roughly 150, 30 and 60 TCR-sequenced participants, respectively.

The CDR3 regions of human TCRbeta chains were subjected to immunosequencing. The paper's data handling went like this. Repertoire TCRs were checked for matches against a reference library of SARS-CoV-2-specific TCRs that had been generated using the MIRA antigen-specificity platform. Breadth meant the fraction of unique TCRs that were SARS-CoV-2-associated, whereas depth meant the fraction of total T cells that were SARS-CoV-2-associated. Using the MIRA data, each spike-specific TCR was assigned both to the spike region to which the TCR was reactive and to a CD4 or CD8 class. Log10-transformed breadth and depth values were compared by one-way ANOVA with Sidak's multiple comparisons tests. The table was pulled from immuneACCESS by TCRdb, which kept in-frame rearrangements only. Such tables lose some clones; where checked, under half of the loss comes from unresolved V genes, and the rest has no known cause. The V and J calls and clone size are taken from that table; D and trimming were inferred from the DNA. Here the sample has about 130,000 clones; around 93% occur a single time. The ten biggest clones cover roughly 9% of the sample.

CDR1 LGHDT and CDR2 YNNKEL are derived from the germline V gene (reference sequence). The V and J ends are trimmed by 1 base and 1 base, leaving 4 bases between them. The CDR3 starts with the cysteine, ends with the phenylalanine, and has 13 residues. The CDR3 DNA has 39 bases and is translated from base 1. A remark on this clone: Its antigen target is currently unknown. No clone much larger than this one lies a single base away; base qualities are absent.

On the study overall, not on this receptor specifically: Conclusions about previously exposed vaccinees are limited, since just five to seven AZD1222 recipients were seropositive for SARS-CoV-2 at baseline. Epitopes outside the regions mutated in the B.1.351 and B.1.1.7 variants were reportedly recognized by nearly half of the unique spike-specific TCRs. Most participants were white British and females outnumbered males, and the authors suggested that clonal diversity may have been underestimated. Because no day 14 peak-response samples were available, the repertoires could be characterized only after the peak T cell response. Spike-specific TCR breadth and depth rose significantly after two AZD1222 doses compared with day 0 and with MenACWY recipients. The whole spike protein was spanned by vaccine-associated CD4 TCRs, and dominant responses were seen in regions 160-218 and 743-854. The 56-69-year group was small, and its depth increase did not reach significance, likely because of low power.

The sample's time point label is to be understood as: baseline before first vaccination. The vaccinee samples were drawn from two UK trials, COV001 and COV002, one of which was a single-blind randomized controlled phase 2/3 trial testing AZD1222 (ChAdOx1 nCoV-19) in healthy adults. For TCRbeta chain sequencing, PBMC samples from trial participants were taken at day 0 and at day 28 after the second dose. Sample: peripheral blood, taken on day 0 of AZD1222 vaccination. This TCR derives from an adult in good health. The chain is assembled from TRBV3-1 (or the pseudogene TRBV3-2) and TRBJ1-1; the D gene assignment is ambiguous. In nucleotides, the sequence is TGTGCCAGCAGCCAAGGGTGGAACACTGAAGCTTTCTTT. This codes for CASSQGWNTEAFF.